A selection of T cell receptor beta chains follows, all from one sample in a study of blood T cell repertoires in COVID-19. Profiling relied on immunoSEQ multiplex PCR, and the TCRdb table lists in-frame clones only, not all of them. The sample holds some 150,000 clones; 75% to 85% are singletons and the top ten take about 4%. Sample: peripheral blood. Receptor source: a man aged 60 to 69 with acute or convalescent COVID-19. Both conserved end residues are part of each CDR3. A D gene is named only where the DNA matches it firmly. The size field is filled for only some rows; it gives once, few, many or a size class.

v_call	d_call	cdr3_length	j_call	clone_size	cdr3_aa	cdr3_nt
TRBV14	TRBD1	15	TRBJ1-2	-	CASSPLQGGNYGYTF	TGTGCCAGCAGCCCCTTACAGGGGGGAAACTATGGCTACACCTTC
TRBV27	-	15	TRBJ2-7	-	CASSFKQGYSYEQYF	TGTGCCAGCAGTTTTAAACAGGGTTACTCCTACGAGCAGTACTTC
TRBV29-1	TRBD1	14	TRBJ1-5	-	CSVIGTGGSQPQHF	TGCAGCGTAATCGGGACAGGGGGCAGTCAGCCCCAGCATTTT
TRBV28	TRBD2	15	TRBJ2-1	once	CASSYRTSGRHEQFF	TGTGCCAGCAGTTACCGGACTAGCGGGAGACATGAGCAGTTCTTC
TRBV6-5	-	13	TRBJ2-5	-	CASTGVWQETQYF	TGTGCCAGCACCGGGGTCTGGCAAGAGACCCAGTACTTC
TRBV11-2	TRBD2	15	TRBJ2-1	-	CASSAMGLAGGEQFF	TGTGCCAGCAGCGCTATGGGCCTAGCGGGAGGGGAGCAGTTCTTC
TRBV19	-	15	TRBJ2-3	-	CASSTRLEWTDTQYF	TGTGCCAGTAGTACCAGACTAGAATGGACAGATACGCAGTATTTT
TRBV10-3	TRBD1	16	TRBJ2-7	-	CAISESPRTGSDEQYF	TGTGCCATCAGTGAATCACCCAGGACAGGTTCGGACGAGCAGTACTTC
TRBV29-1	TRBD2	14	TRBJ2-7	few	CSVGLAGFSYEQYF	TGCAGCGTTGGACTAGCGGGCTTCTCCTACGAGCAGTACTTC
TRBV9	-	16	TRBJ2-1	-	CASSVASGTSYNEQFF	TGTGCCAGCAGCGTAGCGAGCGGAACCTCCTACAATGAGCAGTTCTTC
TRBV18	-	13	TRBJ2-7	-	CASSPFGSYEQYF	TGTGCCAGCTCACCATTCGGCTCCTACGAGCAGTACTTC
TRBV6-5	TRBD2	15	TRBJ2-5	-	CASTRLAGYQETQYF	TGTGCCAGCACCCGATTAGCGGGGTACCAAGAGACCCAGTACTTC
TRBV18	-	15	TRBJ1-2	-	CASSPRGSNYFGYTF	TGTGCCAGCTCGCCTCGAGGTTCAAACTATTTCGGCTACACCTTC
TRBV21-1	-	16	TRBJ2-1	-	CASSQGGGRLENEQFF	TGTGCCAGCAGCCAGGGCGGGGGGAGGCTTGAGAATGAGCAGTTCTTC
TRBV7-4	-	16	TRBJ2-4	-	CASSGGAPPPKNIQYF	TGTGCCAGCAGCGGGGGGGCACCTCCTCCCAAAAACATTCAGTACTTC
TRBV25-1	TRBD1	18	TRBJ1-4	-	CASSEKGTGGIYNEKLFF	TGTGCCAGCAGTGAAAAGGGGACAGGGGGGATCTATAATGAAAAACTGTTTTTT
TRBV6-2/TRBV6-3	TRBD1	14	TRBJ2-7	-	CASSRTGGAYEQYF	TGTGCCAGCAGTCGGACAGGAGGAGCCTACGAGCAGTACTTC
TRBV5-8	-	15	TRBJ1-5	-	CASSLSITGGQPQHF	TGTGCCAGCAGCTTGAGCATTACAGGCGGACAGCCCCAGCATTTT
TRBV5-1	TRBD1	16	TRBJ1-1	few	CASSWGRDRVNTEAFF	TGCGCCAGCAGCTGGGGTAGGGACAGGGTTAACACTGAAGCTTTCTTT
TRBV6-5	TRBD1	12	TRBJ1-2	many	CATRTGVYGYTF	TGTGCCACCCGGACAGGAGTCTATGGCTACACCTTC
TRBV2	TRBD1	13	TRBJ2-7	many	CASMGTGGFEQYF	TGTGCCAGCATGGGGACAGGGGGCTTCGAGCAGTACTTC
TRBV28	TRBD1	15	TRBJ2-7	-	CASPPARDRVGEQYF	TGTGCCAGTCCTCCGGCCCGGGACAGGGTGGGCGAGCAGTACTTC
TRBV4-2	TRBD2	17	TRBJ2-3	few	CASSQLSAAGGTDTQYF	TGTGCCAGCAGCCAATTGTCAGCTGCGGGAGGGACAGATACGCAGTATTTT
TRBV5-4	-	13	TRBJ1-1	-	CASSLHGNTEAFF	TGTGCCAGCAGCTTGCACGGGAACACTGAAGCTTTCTTT
TRBV7-9	-	13	TRBJ1-2	-	CASSFGANYGYTF	TGTGCCAGCAGCTTCGGAGCTAACTATGGCTACACCTTC
TRBV19	TRBD1	17	TRBJ2-5	-	CASSATSRQGGLETQYF	TGTGCCAGTAGTGCAACCTCCAGACAGGGTGGGCTAGAGACCCAGTACTTC
TRBV6-4	TRBD2	15	TRBJ2-3	-	CASSESSGGTDTQYF	TGTGCCAGCAGTGAGTCTAGCGGGGGCACAGATACGCAGTATTTT
TRBV11-2	TRBD2	12	TRBJ2-3	-	CASSWGGDTQYF	TGTGCCAGCAGCTGGGGGGGAGATACGCAGTATTTT
TRBV2	TRBD1	12	TRBJ1-2	-	CASVWDREGYTF	TGTGCCAGCGTATGGGACAGGGAAGGCTACACCTTC
TRBV19	-	13	TRBJ1-5	-	CASRGASGQPQHF	TGTGCCAGTCGGGGGGCGAGTGGTCAGCCCCAGCATTTT
TRBV13	-	14	TRBJ2-7	-	CASSLRGKSYEQYF	TGTGCCAGCAGCTTAAGGGGAAAATCCTACGAGCAGTACTTC
TRBV5-5	TRBD1	15	TRBJ2-7	few	CASSSPGTGDYEQYF	TGTGCCAGCAGCTCACCCGGGACAGGGGACTACGAGCAGTACTTC
TRBV5-1	-	14	TRBJ2-5	few	CASSLVGGTETQYF	TGCGCCAGCAGCTTGGTCGGGGGTACGGAGACCCAGTACTTC
TRBV6-6	-	20	TRBJ2-2	-	CASSYTGVGLAVGNTGELFF	TGTGCCAGCAGCTACACAGGGGTCGGACTAGCCGTCGGGAACACCGGGGAGCTGTTTTTT
TRBV28	TRBD2	13	TRBJ2-5	-	CASSSSGRETQYF	TGTGCCAGCAGTTCTAGCGGGCGAGAGACCCAGTACTTC
TRBV7-9	TRBD1	14	TRBJ2-1	-	CASSPDRGVNEQFF	TGTGCCAGCAGTCCGGACAGGGGAGTGAATGAGCAGTTCTTC
TRBV20-1	-	11	TRBJ2-1	-	CSPTSGHEQFF	TGCAGTCCGACTAGTGGACATGAGCAGTTCTTC
TRBV6-5	TRBD1	12	TRBJ1-1	-	CASRDDRVRAFF	TGTGCCAGCAGAGATGACAGGGTGCGGGCTTTCTTT
TRBV19	TRBD2	15	TRBJ2-5	-	CASSIVGLAGETQYF	TGTGCCAGTAGTATAGTGGGACTAGCGGGAGAGACCCAGTACTTC
TRBV6-5	-	14	TRBJ2-3	-	CASRRTKDTDTQYF	TGTGCCAGCAGAAGGACTAAGGACACAGATACGCAGTATTTT
TRBV2	-	14	TRBJ2-7	many	CASYETRGSYEQYF	TGTGCCAGCTACGAGACTAGAGGTTCCTACGAGCAGTACTTC
TRBV30	-	13	TRBJ2-7	-	CAWSVPPLYEQYF	TGTGCCTGGAGTGTCCCCCCTCTCTACGAGCAGTACTTC
TRBV30	-	13	TRBJ2-7	many	CAWDVGARDEQYF	TGTGCCTGGGACGTGGGGGCGCGGGACGAGCAGTACTTC
TRBV5-1	TRBD2	15	TRBJ2-2	few	CASSLVAGDTGELFF	TGCGCCAGCAGCTTGGTAGCGGGAGACACCGGGGAGCTGTTTTTT
TRBV15	-	16	TRBJ1-2	-	CATSRLGPLRGYGYTF	TGTGCCACCAGCAGACTCGGACCCTTAAGGGGGTATGGCTACACCTTC
TRBV16	TRBD1	17	TRBJ1-1	-	CASSQRAPQGANTEAFF	TGTGCCAGCAGCCAAAGGGCACCACAGGGGGCAAACACTGAAGCTTTCTTT
TRBV19	TRBD2	16	TRBJ2-2	-	CASSISASGNTGELFF	TGTGCCAGTAGTATATCGGCTAGCGGAAACACCGGGGAGCTGTTTTTT
TRBV21-1	-	13	TRBJ2-7	-	CASISGRLGEQYF	TGTGCCAGCATTAGCGGGAGATTAGGCGAGCAGTACTTC
TRBV6-5	TRBD1	15	TRBJ1-4	-	CASSFTGTGGEKLFF	TGTGCCAGCAGTTTCACCGGGACAGGTGGGGAAAAACTGTTTTTT
TRBV10-3	-	16	TRBJ1-6	-	CAISELGQSNNSPLHF	TGTGCCATCAGTGAGCTTGGACAGAGTAATAATTCACCCCTCCACTTT
TRBV6-1	-	14	TRBJ1-2	-	CASSEGLSNYGYTF	TGTGCCAGCAGTGAAGGACTCTCTAACTATGGCTACACCTTC
TRBV7-8	-	11	TRBJ2-7	-	CASSPAREQYF	TGTGCCAGCAGCCCGGCGAGGGAGCAGTACTTC
TRBV12-3/TRBV12-4	-	11	TRBJ2-3	once	CASSLSNTQYF	TGTGCCAGCAGTTTATCAAATACGCAGTATTTT
TRBV19	TRBD2	15	TRBJ2-7	-	CASSIVAGGPYEQYF	TGTGCCAGTAGTATAGTTGCGGGAGGGCCCTACGAGCAGTACTTC